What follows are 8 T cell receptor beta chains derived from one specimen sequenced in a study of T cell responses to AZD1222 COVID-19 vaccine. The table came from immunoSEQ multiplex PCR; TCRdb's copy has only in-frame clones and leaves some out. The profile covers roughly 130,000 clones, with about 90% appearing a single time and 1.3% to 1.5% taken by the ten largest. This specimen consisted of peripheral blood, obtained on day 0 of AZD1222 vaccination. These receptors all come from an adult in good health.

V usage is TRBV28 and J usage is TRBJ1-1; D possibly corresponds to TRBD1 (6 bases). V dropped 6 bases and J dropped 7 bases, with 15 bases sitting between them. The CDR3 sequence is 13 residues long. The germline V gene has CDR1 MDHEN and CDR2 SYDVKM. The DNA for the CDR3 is TGTGCCAGCAGACCTAGGGGGGACGTTGAAGCTTTCTTT. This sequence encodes CASRPRGDVEAFF.

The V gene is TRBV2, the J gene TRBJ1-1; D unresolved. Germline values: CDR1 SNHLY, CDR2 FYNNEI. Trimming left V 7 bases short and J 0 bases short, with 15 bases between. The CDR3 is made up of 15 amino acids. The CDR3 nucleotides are TGTGCCAGCACCCTAAGGAGGACCGTGAACACTGAAGCTTTCTTT. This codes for CASTLRRTVNTEAFF. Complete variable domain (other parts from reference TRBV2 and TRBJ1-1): EPEVTQTPSHQVTQMGQEVILRCVPISNHLYFYWYRQILGQKVEFLVSFYNNEISEKSEIFDDQFSVERPDGSNFTLKIRSTKLEDSAMYFCASTLRRTVNTEAFFGQGTRLTVV.

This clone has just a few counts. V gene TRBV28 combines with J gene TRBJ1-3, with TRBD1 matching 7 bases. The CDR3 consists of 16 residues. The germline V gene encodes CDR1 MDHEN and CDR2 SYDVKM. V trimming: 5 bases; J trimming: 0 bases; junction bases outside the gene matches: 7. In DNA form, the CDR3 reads TGTGCCAGCAGTCGGGGAGGGGGCGGCTCTGGAAACACCATATATTTT. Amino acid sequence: CASSRGGGGSGNTIYF.

CDR3: CASSPGQGVGSPLHF. As DNA, the CDR3 is TGTGCCAGCAGCCCCGGACAGGGGGTAGGTTCACCCCTCCACTTT. This rearrangement joins TRBV9 to TRBJ1-6; 10 bases are shared with TRBD1. V was clipped by 4 bases and J by 9 bases; unmatched bases: 7. The CDR3 contains 15 residues. CDR1 and CDR2 (germline): SGDLS, YYNGEE.

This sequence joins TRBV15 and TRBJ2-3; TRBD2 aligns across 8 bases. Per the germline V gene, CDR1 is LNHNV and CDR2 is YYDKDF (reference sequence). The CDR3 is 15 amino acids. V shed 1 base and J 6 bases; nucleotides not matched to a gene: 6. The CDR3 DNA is TGTGCCACCAGCAGAGGGGGACTAGTAAGGGATACGCAGTATTTT. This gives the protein CATSRGGLVRDTQYF.

DNA of the CDR3: TGTGCCAGCAGCTCGCCTCTAGCGGGCTACACAGATACGCAGTATTTT. As protein: CASSSPLAGYTDTQYF. The V gene is TRBV11-1, the J gene TRBJ2-3, with 8 nucleotides matching TRBD2. Germline CDR1 SGHAT, CDR2 FQDESV (reference sequence). This CDR3 is 16 amino acids long. V lost 4 bases to trimming and J lost 2 bases; unmatched junction nucleotides: 8.

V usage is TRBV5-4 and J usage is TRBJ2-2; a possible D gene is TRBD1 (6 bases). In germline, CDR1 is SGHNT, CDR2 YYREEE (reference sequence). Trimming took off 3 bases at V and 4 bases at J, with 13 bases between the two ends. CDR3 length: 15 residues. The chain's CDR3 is CASSYRQDRTGELFF. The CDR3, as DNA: TGTGCCAGCAGCTACCGACAGGACCGCACCGGGGAGCTGTTTTTT.

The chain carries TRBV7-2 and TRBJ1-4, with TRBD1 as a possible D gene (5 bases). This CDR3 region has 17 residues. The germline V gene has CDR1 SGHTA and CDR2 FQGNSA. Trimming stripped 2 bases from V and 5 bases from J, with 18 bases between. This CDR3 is CASSLSRSGTGNEKLFF. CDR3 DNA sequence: TGTGCCAGCAGCTTAAGTCGTAGTGGGACGGGGAATGAAAAACTGTTTTTT.